These T cell receptor beta chains were read from a single sample in a study of control samples from healthy donors and cancer patients. Profiled with immunoSEQ multiplex PCR; TCRdb holds only in-frame clones, not every one. The sample comprises roughly 170,000 clones, 91% of which are singletons, and 2% to 2.5% rests with the top ten. The specimen was blood. All receptors derive from a woman in her 40s in good health. The CDR3 runs from the conserved cysteine through the conserved F or W. D genes are given only for firm matches. Only part of the rows carry a size: once, few, many, or a class if the clone is expanded.

CASSDSGSGGNEQFF,TGTGCCAGCAGTGATTCGGGTAGCGGGGGCAATGAGCAGTTCTTC,TRBJ2-1,TRBV6-4,TRBD2,-
CASRSTGTGVNEQFF,TGCGCCAGCAGATCCACCGGGACAGGGGTCAATGAGCAGTTCTTC,TRBJ2-1,TRBV5-1,TRBD1,-
CASSHDIRAGGGNEQFF,TGTGCCAGCAGCCATGACATTCGAGCGGGGGGAGGTAATGAGCAGTTCTTC,TRBJ2-1,TRBV3-1/TRBV3-2,TRBD2,-
CASSLGGPQETQYF,TGCGCCAGCAGCTTGGGGGGGCCTCAAGAGACCCAGTACTTC,TRBJ2-5,TRBV5-1,-,-
CASSLAAGGKTQYF,TGTGCCAGCAGCTTAGCTGCGGGGGGAAAGACCCAGTACTTC,TRBJ2-5,TRBV7-9,TRBD2,-
CASSQGDRGRGGYTF,TGTGCCAGCAGCCAAGGTGACAGGGGGCGAGGTGGCTACACCTTC,TRBJ1-2,TRBV3-1/TRBV3-2,TRBD1,-
CASSPDSHGYTF,TGTGCCAGCTCACCGGACAGCCACGGCTACACCTTC,TRBJ1-2,TRBV18,-,-
CASSLRSGEREAFF,TGTGCCAGCAGCTTACGCAGTGGGGAGAGGGAAGCTTTCTTT,TRBJ1-1,TRBV5-4,-,-
CASSEDRPYEKLFF,TGTGCCAGCAGTGAGGACAGGCCGTACGAAAAACTGTTTTTT,TRBJ1-4,TRBV27,TRBD1,once
CALKMNTEAFF,TGTGCCCTTAAAATGAACACTGAAGCTTTCTTT,TRBJ1-1,TRBV24-1,-,-
CASSQELVYEQYF,TGCGCCAGCAGCCAAGAATTGGTCTACGAGCAGTACTTC,TRBJ2-7,TRBV4-1,-,-
CASSSTGNADTEAFF,TGTGCCAGCAGTTCAACAGGGAACGCGGACACTGAAGCTTTCTTT,TRBJ1-1,TRBV27,-,-
CASSGGTGIDEQFF,TGTGCCAGCAGCGGGGGGACAGGGATCGATGAGCAGTTCTTC,TRBJ2-1,TRBV5-4,TRBD1,-
CASSVGPGGYTEAFF,TGTGCCAGCAGCGTAGGTCCAGGGGGTTACACTGAAGCTTTCTTT,TRBJ1-1,TRBV9,TRBD1,-
CASSFAEGRGSPLHF,TGTGCCAGCAGCTTCGCCGAAGGGAGGGGTTCACCCCTCCACTTT,TRBJ1-6,TRBV7-9,-,-
CARRPQDRGRIYGYTF,TGTGCCAGAAGACCTCAGGACAGGGGGAGGATCTATGGCTACACCTTC,TRBJ1-2,TRBV30,TRBD1,-
CASSSLTEGQFF,TGTGCCAGCAGCTCCTTGACGGAGGGCCAGTTCTTC,TRBJ2-1,TRBV7-2,-,-
CASSERTYEQYF,TGTGCCAGCAGTGAGAGGACCTACGAGCAGTACTTC,TRBJ2-7,TRBV2,-,-
CSVSRDRSYGYTF,TGCAGCGTATCCCGGGACAGGAGCTATGGCTACACCTTC,TRBJ1-2,TRBV29-1,TRBD1,-
CASSQLGVGTQYF,TGCGCCAGCAGCCAACTGGGGGTGGGGACCCAGTACTTC,TRBJ2-5,TRBV4-1,-,-
CASSIGVTMTQYF,TGTGCCAGTAGTATCGGTGTGACCATGACGCAGTATTTT,TRBJ2-3,TRBV19,-,few
CAWSATGENGYTF,TGTGCCTGGAGTGCTACAGGGGAAAATGGCTACACCTTC,TRBJ1-2,TRBV30,TRBD1,-
CASSSYREGQPQHF,TGTGCCAGCAGTTCGTACAGGGAAGGTCAGCCCCAGCATTTT,TRBJ1-5,TRBV27,-,-
CASSLVGVSTDTQYF,TGTGCCAGCAGCTTAGTTGGGGTTAGCACAGATACGCAGTATTTT,TRBJ2-3,TRBV7-8,-,-
CASSPGWTGIINEQYF,TGTGCCAGCTCACCCGGTTGGACAGGGATTATAAACGAGCAGTACTTC,TRBJ2-7,TRBV18,TRBD1,once
CASSPNPGNTEAFF,TGTGCCAGCAGCCCCAATCCCGGGAACACTGAAGCTTTCTTT,TRBJ1-1,TRBV14,-,-
CASSLTGDMNTEAFF,TGTGCCAGCAGCTTAACAGGAGATATGAACACTGAAGCTTTCTTT,TRBJ1-1,TRBV7-6,-,-
CASSQGTGDGYTF,TGTGCCAGCAGCCAAGGGACAGGGGACGGCTACACCTTC,TRBJ1-2,TRBV3-1/TRBV3-2,TRBD1,-